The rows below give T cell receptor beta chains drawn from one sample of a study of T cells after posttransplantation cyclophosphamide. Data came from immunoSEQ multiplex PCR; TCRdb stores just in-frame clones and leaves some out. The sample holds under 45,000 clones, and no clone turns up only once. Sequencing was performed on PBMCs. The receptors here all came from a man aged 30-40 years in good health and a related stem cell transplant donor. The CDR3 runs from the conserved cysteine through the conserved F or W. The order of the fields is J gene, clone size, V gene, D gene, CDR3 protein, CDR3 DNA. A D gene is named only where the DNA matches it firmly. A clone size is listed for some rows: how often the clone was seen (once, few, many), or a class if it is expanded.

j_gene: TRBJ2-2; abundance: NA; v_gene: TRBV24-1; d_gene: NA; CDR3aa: CATSDLSSNTGELFF; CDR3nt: TGTGCCACCAGTGATTTATCCAGTAACACCGGGGAGCTGTTTTTT
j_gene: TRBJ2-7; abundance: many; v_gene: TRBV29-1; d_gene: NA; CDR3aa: CSVDLQGGQYF; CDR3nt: TGCAGCGTTGATCTACAGGGTGGGCAGTACTTC
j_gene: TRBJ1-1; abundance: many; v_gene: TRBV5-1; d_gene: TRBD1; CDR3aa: CASSLTGTGTEAFF; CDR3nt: TGCGCCAGCAGCTTAACCGGGACAGGGACGGAAGCTTTCTTT
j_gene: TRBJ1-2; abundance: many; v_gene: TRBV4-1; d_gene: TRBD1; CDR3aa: CASRSTGAGYGYTF; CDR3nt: TGCGCCAGCAGATCGACAGGGGCTGGCTATGGCTACACCTTC
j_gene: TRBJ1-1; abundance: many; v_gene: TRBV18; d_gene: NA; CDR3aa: CASSPKEARVTEAFF; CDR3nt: TGTGCCAGCTCACCAAAGGAGGCACGGGTAACTGAAGCTTTCTTT
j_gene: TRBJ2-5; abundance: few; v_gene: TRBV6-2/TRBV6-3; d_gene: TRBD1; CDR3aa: CASSYETGGAGSQYF; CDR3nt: TGTGCCAGCAGTTACGAGACAGGGGGCGCGGGGTCCCAGTACTTC
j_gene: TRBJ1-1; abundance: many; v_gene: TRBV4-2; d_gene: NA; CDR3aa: CASSKDGGTEAFF; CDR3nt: TGTGCCAGCAGCAAGGACGGGGGAACTGAAGCTTTCTTT
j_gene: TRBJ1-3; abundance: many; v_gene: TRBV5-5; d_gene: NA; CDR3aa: CASSLAGAGTGNTIYF; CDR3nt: TGTGCCAGCAGCTTGGCAGGGGCTGGAACTGGAAACACCATATATTTT
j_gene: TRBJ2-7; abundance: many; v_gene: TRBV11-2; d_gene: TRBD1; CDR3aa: CASSLVGQGYEQYF; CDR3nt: TGTGCCAGCAGCTTAGTAGGACAGGGCTACGAGCAGTACTTC
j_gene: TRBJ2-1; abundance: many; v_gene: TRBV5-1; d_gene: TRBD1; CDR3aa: CASSLDGQGPYNEQFF; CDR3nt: TGCGCCAGCAGCTTGGACGGACAGGGACCCTACAATGAGCAGTTCTTC
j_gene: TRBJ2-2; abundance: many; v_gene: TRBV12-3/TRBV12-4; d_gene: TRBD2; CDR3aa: CASSFQIGGAFPGELFF; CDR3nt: TGTGCCAGCAGTTTTCAAATCGGGGGGGCTTTTCCCGGGGAGCTGTTTTTT